Below, 16 T cell receptor beta chains from the same sample are listed, as sequenced in a study of cytotoxic CD8 clonotypes in ibrutinib-treated CLL. Data came from immunoSEQ multiplex PCR; TCRdb stores just in-frame clones and leaves some out. The sample holds 50,000 to 65,000 clones, less than 60% seen once. The sample was PBMCs, taken after 12 months of ibrutinib treatment. The receptor set was obtained from a human donor with chronic lymphocytic leukemia.

This clone came up a few times. This rearrangement joins TRBV7-6 to TRBJ2-7, with 7 nucleotides matching TRBD2. Trimming cost V 2 bases and J 1 base; bases outside gene matches: 8. The CDR3 covers 16 residues. Germline loops: CDR1 SGHVS, CDR2 FNYEAQ. DNA for the CDR3: TGTGCCAGCAGCTTAAGGAGCGGGGCCTCTTCCTACGAGCAGTACTTC. As protein: CASSLRSGASSYEQYF. Together with reference TRBV7-6 and TRBJ2-7, the CDR3 gives the full variable domain: GAGVSQSPRYKVTKRGQDVALRCDPISGHVSLYWYRQALGQGPEFLTYFNYEAQQDKSGLPNDRFSAERPEGSISTLTIQRTEQRDSAMYRCASSLRSGASSYEQYFGPGTRLTVT.

The table lists this clone with a few counts. The CDR3 DNA sequence: TGTGCCAGCAGCTCGGGACTAGGCTCCTACGAGCAGTACTTC. This encodes CASSSGLGSYEQYF. The V gene is TRBV7-2, the J gene TRBJ2-7; 8 bases fit TRBD2. Germline values: CDR1 SGHTA, CDR2 FQGNSA. The CDR3 has 14 amino acids. V gave up 4 bases and J gave up 0 bases; unmatched junction bases: 2. The full variable domain, with the rest looked up from reference TRBV7-2 and TRBJ2-7, is GAGVSQSPSNKVTEKGKDVELRCDPISGHTALYWYRQSLGQGLEFLIYFQGNSAPDKSGLPSDRFSAERTGGSVSTLTIQRTQQEDSAVYLCASSSGLGSYEQYFGPGTRLTVT.

This clone was counted between two and nine times. The CDR3 DNA sequence: TGTGCCAGCAGCTCCCCGAGGGCCGATTCAGCCTACGAGCAGTACTTC. Its translation: CASSSPRADSAYEQYF. The chain links TRBV7-8 to TRBJ2-7; weak D call: TRBD2 (5 bases). The V gene's germline CDR1 is SGHVS and CDR2 FQNEAQ. V was trimmed by 4 bases and J by 2 bases, leaving 18 bases between them. The CDR3 covers 16 residues.

This chain uses TRBV2 with TRBJ2-2, with TRBD1 matching over 11 bases. Trimming took 6 bases from V and 4 from J; bases not matched to a gene: 4. The length of the CDR3 is 15 residues. Germline V gives CDR1 SNHLY, CDR2 FYNNEI. CDR3 region: CASRRDRGITGELFF. Written as DNA, the CDR3 is TGTGCCAGCAGACGGGACAGGGGGATCACCGGGGAGCTGTTTTTT.

The J gene is TRBJ1-6, the V gene TRBV5-1; 7 positions match TRBD1. J was trimmed by 3 bases and V by 3 bases; bases with no gene match: 9. This CDR3 region has 17 residues. Germline V gene sequence: CDR1 SGHRS, CDR2 YFSETQ. CDR3 DNA sequence: TGCGCCAGCAGCTCTGCCATCGGGACAGTCTATAATTCACCCCTCCACTTT. It codes for CASSSAIGTVYNSPLHF.

This clone was counted only a few times. The V call is TRBV6-4, the J call TRBJ2-1; the D is unclear. Per the germline V gene, CDR1 is MRHNA and CDR2 is SNTAGT. The V gene lost 2 bases and the J gene lost 1 base, with 9 bases spanning the gap. This CDR3 comprises 15 residues. The CDR3 reads CASSDRLTSYNEQFF. In nucleotides, the CDR3 is TGTGCCAGCAGTGACCGACTCACATCCTACAATGAGCAGTTCTTC.

Many counts were recorded for this clone. The rearrangement uses TRBV6-1 and TRBJ2-2; D is undetermined. The CDR3 is 11 residues long. Germline-derived CDR1 and CDR2 are MNHNS and SASEGT. V shed 5 bases and J shed 6 bases, with 4 bases lying between them. The CDR3 is CASSRAGELFF. As DNA, the CDR3 is TGTGCCAGCAGTAGGGCCGGGGAGCTGTTTTTT.

The J gene is TRBJ2-7, the V gene TRBV11-2; 8 bases match TRBD2. V dropped 5 bases and J dropped 6; count of bases not matched to a gene: 6. This CDR3 is built from 13 residues. Germline loops: CDR1 SGHAT, CDR2 FQNNGV. The CDR3 sequence: CASSPGLAGEQYV. The CDR3 nucleotides read TGTGCCAGCAGCCCTGGACTAGCTGGCGAGCAGTACGTC.

The V gene is TRBV2, the J gene TRBJ2-2; 7 positions match TRBD1. There are 14 residues in the CDR3. J was trimmed by 5 bases and V by 7 bases; bases with no gene match: 7. CDR1 is SNHLY, CDR2 FYNNEI, per germline. CDR3 coding DNA: TGTGCCAGCACCCGGACAGGAGAGACCGGGGAGCTGTTTTTT. This gives the protein CASTRTGETGELFF.

The chain employs TRBV5-1 and TRBJ1-1, with D possibly being TRBD1 (6 bases). Trimming cost V 1 base and J 0 bases, with 16 bases left between them. Germline V CDR1 and CDR2: SGHRS, YFSETQ. The CDR3 runs 17 residues. CDR3 bases: TGCGCCAGCAGCTTGTATCCGGGGGCTGGCGTGAACACTGAAGCTTTCTTT. This gives the protein CASSLYPGAGVNTEAFF.

The V call is TRBV7-8, the J call TRBJ2-4; a possible D gene is TRBD2 (6 bases). Deletions cut 1 base from V and 2 bases from J, with 12 bases between. The CDR3 length is 16 residues. Germline V gene data show CDR1 as SGHVS and CDR2 as FQNEAQ. DNA of the CDR3: TGTGCCAGCAGCTTAGTGGGGGGATGGACCAAAAACATTCAGTACTTC. This gives the protein CASSLVGGWTKNIQYF.

This clone was seen more than once but under ten times. The J gene is TRBJ2-2, the V gene TRBV14; D tentatively reads TRBD1 or TRBD2 (6 bases each). This CDR3 has 16 amino acids. Trimming removed 8 bases from V and 7 bases from J, with 23 bases in between. The germline gives CDR1 SGHDN, CDR2 FVKESK. The CDR3 loop is CASGKGGGVKSGELFF. In DNA form, the CDR3 reads TGTGCCAGCGGAAAGGGGGGTGGTGTGAAAAGCGGGGAGCTGTTTTTT.

The CDR3 loop is CASSSGGRNTGELFF. The CDR3 DNA follows: TGTGCCAGCAGTTCGGGCGGGAGGAACACCGGGGAGCTGTTTTTT. This chain connects TRBV6-6 to TRBJ2-2; 7 bases agree with TRBD2. The CDR3 runs to 15 residues. The germline CDR1 and CDR2 sequences are MNHNY and SVGAGI (reference sequence). The trim removed 4 bases at V and 1 base at J, leaving 3 bases unmatched.

To note about this clone: A much larger clone is a single base away; this may be a read error. The same CDR3 arises from other DNA sequences in this sample as well. J is TRBJ1-6 and V is TRBV2; D gene uncertain. Germline loops: CDR1 SNHLY, CDR2 FYNNEI. CDR3 length equals 15 residues. The V end was cut by 4 bases, the J end by 7 bases, with 14 bases between. The CDR3 loop is CASSVEKFINSPLHF. As DNA, the CDR3 is TGTGCCAGCAGTGTGGAGAAATTCATAAATTCACCCCTCCACTTT.

The chain employs TRBV27 and TRBJ1-1; D might be TRBD1 (6 bases). Trimming pared 3 bases from V and 5 bases from J, leaving 13 bases between. The CDR3 loop spans 14 amino acids. Looked up from germline, CDR1 is MNHEY and CDR2 is SMNVEV (reference sequence). The CDR3 sequence is CASSFQGLRTEAFF. The CDR3 region has the DNA TGTGCCAGCAGTTTTCAGGGGCTACGGACTGAAGCTTTCTTT.

V is TRBV12-5 and J is TRBJ2-3; 7 nucleotides agree with TRBD1. The length of the CDR3 is 16 residues. With V trimmed by 4 bases and J by 0 bases, 7 bases remained unmatched. Per germline, CDR1 LGHNT and CDR2 FRNRAP. The CDR3 spells CASGYAQGPSTDTQYF. The CDR3 coding sequence is TGTGCTAGTGGTTACGCACAGGGGCCGAGCACAGATACGCAGTATTTT.